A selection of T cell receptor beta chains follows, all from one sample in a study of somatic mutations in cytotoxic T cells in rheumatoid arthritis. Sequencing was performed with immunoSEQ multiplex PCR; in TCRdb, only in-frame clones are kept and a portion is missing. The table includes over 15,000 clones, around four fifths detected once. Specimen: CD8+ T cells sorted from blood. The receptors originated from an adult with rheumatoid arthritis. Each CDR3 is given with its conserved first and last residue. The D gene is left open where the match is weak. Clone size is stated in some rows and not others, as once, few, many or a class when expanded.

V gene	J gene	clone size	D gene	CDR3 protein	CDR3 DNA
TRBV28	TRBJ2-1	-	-	CASSSNQDSSYNEQFF	TGTGCCAGCAGTTCCAATCAGGATAGCTCCTACAATGAGCAGTTCTTC
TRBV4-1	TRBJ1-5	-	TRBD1	CASSQEPWTGYSNQPQHF	TGCGCCAGCAGCCAAGAACCTTGGACAGGATATAGCAATCAGCCCCAGCATTTT
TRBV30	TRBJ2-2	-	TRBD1	CAWSLGGPRELFF	TGTGCCTGGAGTTTAGGGGGCCCCCGGGAGCTGTTTTTT
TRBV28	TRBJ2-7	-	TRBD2	CASRASGGGLNHEQYF	TGTGCCAGCCGGGCTAGCGGGGGTGGGCTAAACCACGAGCAGTACTTC
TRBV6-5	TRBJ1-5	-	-	CASSLTGVQPQHF	TGTGCCAGCAGTTTAACAGGAGTTCAGCCCCAGCATTTT
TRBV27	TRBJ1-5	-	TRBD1	CASRSEGASNQPQHF	TGTGCCAGCAGGTCGGAGGGGGCGAGCAATCAGCCCCAGCATTTT
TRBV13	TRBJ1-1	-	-	CTSSSVTAGNTEAFF	TGTACCAGCAGCTCCGTAACGGCGGGGAACACTGAAGCTTTCTTT
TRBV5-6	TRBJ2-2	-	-	CADQSSFPFANTGELFF	TGTGCCGACCAGAGTAGTTTCCCCTTCGCGAACACCGGGGAGCTGTTTTTT
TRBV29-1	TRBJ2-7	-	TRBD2	CSVSPPSGTLGEQYF	TGCAGCGTCTCCCCGCCTAGCGGGACTCTGGGGGAGCAGTACTTC
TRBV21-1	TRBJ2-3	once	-	CASSKGRQGLEQTDTQYF	TGTGCCAGCAGCAAAGGGCGACAGGGGTTAGAACAAACAGATACGCAGTATTTT
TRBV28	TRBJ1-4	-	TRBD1	CASSSPMTGGDEKLFF	TGTGCCAGCAGTTCCCCTATGACAGGGGGAGATGAAAAACTGTTTTTT
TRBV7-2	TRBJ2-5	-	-	CASSSPETQYF	TGTGCCAGCAGCTCCCCCGAGACCCAGTACTTC
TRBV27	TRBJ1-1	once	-	CASSLLPGIRLENTEAFF	TGTGCCAGCAGTTTATTGCCAGGGATCCGGTTGGAGAACACTGAAGCTTTCTTT
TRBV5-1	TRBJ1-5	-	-	CASSLGGHNQPQHF	TGCGCCAGCAGCTTGGGGGGACACAATCAGCCCCAGCATTTT
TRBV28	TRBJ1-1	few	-	CASSSGGTEAFF	TGTGCCAGCAGTTCGGGTGGGACTGAAGCTTTCTTT
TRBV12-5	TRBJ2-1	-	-	CASGLGLTLEQFF	TGTGCTAGTGGTTTAGGACTAACCCTCGAGCAGTTCTTC